The 15 T cell receptor beta chains given below trace back to one sample, sequenced in a study of shared clonotypes between healthy human individuals. Clones were sequenced by immunoSEQ multiplex PCR, and TCRdb holds only the in-frame ones, with some missing. This sample carries some 470,000 clones, about 82% of them seen once, and the ten largest clones take under 15%. The specimen was PBMCs. Receptors originate from a woman aged 40 to 50 in good health. Some clones in this sample may be carry-over from other donors' samples.

The genes are TRBV12-1 and TRBJ1-4. TRBV12-1 is noted as a pseudogene. The CDR3 length is 12 residues. The CDR3 region is CASSLLAEKLFF. CDR3 nucleotides: TGTGCCAGCAGCCTTCTAGCTGAAAAACTGTTTTTT.

The chain uses TRBV18 and TRBJ2-4; D is unclear. This CDR3 region has 13 residues. V lost 6 bases to trimming and J lost 8 bases, with 14 bases between them. Germline CDR1 and CDR2: KGHSH and LQKENI. The CDR3 DNA reads as TGTGCCAGCTCCCCAGAGAACGATGACATTCAGTACTTC. Its protein product is CASSPENDDIQYF.

The chain links TRBV19 to TRBJ1-1; weak D call: TRBD1 (6 bases). V was cut by 7 bases and J by 1 base, with 10 bases left in between. This CDR3 is 13 amino acids long. Germline CDR1 reads LNHDA; CDR2 reads SQIVND (reference sequence). The CDR3 is CASIRTANTEAFF. The CDR3 bases are TGTGCCAGTATCAGGACAGCGAACACTGAAGCTTTCTTT.

The V call is TRBV7-2, the J call TRBJ2-1, with D uncertain. This CDR3 region has 13 residues. Germline lookup yields CDR1 SGHTA and CDR2 FQGNSA. With 3 bases removed from V and 5 bases from J, the gap between germline ends came to 8 bases. The DNA for the CDR3 is TGTGCCAGCAGCTTTGGACGTAACAATGAGCAGTTCTTC. This encodes CASSFGRNNEQFF.

This chain uses TRBV28 with TRBJ2-5; D tentatively reads TRBD1 or TRBD2 (7 bases each). The germline CDR1 and CDR2 sequences are MDHEN and SYDVKM. The CDR3 totals 15 residues. With 6 bases removed from V and 2 bases from J, the gap between germline ends came to 16 bases. CDR3 region: CASSLRQGGQETQYF. In nucleotides, the CDR3 is TGTGCCAGCAGCCTCAGACAGGGAGGGCAAGAGACCCAGTACTTC.

There are a few counts of this clone. The CDR3 here is CASRRAQVAYEQYF. DNA of the CDR3: TGTGCCAGCAGACGCGCACAGGTTGCCTACGAGCAGTACTTC. The V call is TRBV27, the J call TRBJ2-7; D possibly corresponds to TRBD1 (5 bases). Per the germline V gene, CDR1 is MNHEY and CDR2 is SMNVEV (reference sequence). The CDR3 runs to 14 residues. V was trimmed by 6 bases and J by 2 bases, leaving 14 bases between them.

V gene TRBV25-1 combines with J gene TRBJ2-7; 9 bases are shared with TRBD1. The germline CDR1 and CDR2 sequences are MGHDK and SYGVNS. The trim removed 7 bases at V and 3 bases at J, leaving 7 bases unmatched. This CDR3 region has 14 residues. The CDR3 DNA reads TGTGCCAGCAATCCGGGACAGGGCAACTACGAGCAGTACTTC. It is translated as CASNPGQGNYEQYF.

This clone was seen more than once but under ten times. CDR3 coding DNA: TGTGCCAGCCGACAGGGGTATAATTCACCCCTCCACTTT. Amino acids: CASRQGYNSPLHF. This chain links TRBV6-5 with TRBJ1-6; the match to TRBD1 covers 8 bases. The CDR3 contains 13 residues. Germline V lookup: CDR1 MNHEY, CDR2 SVGAGI. Losses at the gene ends were 8 bases for V and 4 bases for J; bases not matched to a gene: 1.

The chain combines TRBV6-4 with TRBJ1-4, with D unresolved. V gave up 5 bases and J gave up 7 bases, with 11 bases separating them. The CDR3 has 13 residues. CDR1 is MRHNA and CDR2 is SNTAGT in the germline V gene. The DNA of the CDR3 is TGTGCCAGCAGTCGGGAGCCGCTTGAAAAACTGTTTTTT. Residues: CASSREPLEKLFF.

This clone has just a few counts. Compared with germline, one end of the junction differs, possibly owing to a read error. Other DNA sequences of this sample code for an identical CDR3. The gene calls are TRBV30 and TRBJ1-1; D possibly corresponds to TRBD1 (6 bases). Germline CDR1 and CDR2: GTSNPN and SVGIG (reference sequence). The length of the CDR3 is 13 residues. CDR3 bases: TGCGCCTTGTCCCGGACAGCTGGGACTGAAGCTTTCTTT. This codes for CALSRTAGTEAFF.

V is TRBV4-3 and J is TRBJ2-3, with D unclear. V was pared by 1 base and J by 4 bases, with 12 bases between. Per germline, CDR1 LGHNA and CDR2 YSLEER. The CDR3 spans 15 residues. The DNA of the CDR3 is TGCGCCAGCAGCCAAGTCCTCTCGCTAGCAGATACGCAGTATTTT. Residues: CASSQVLSLADTQYF.

Only a few counts were recorded for this clone. This sequence joins TRBV11-3 and TRBJ2-5, with TRBD2 matching over 7 bases. There are 14 residues in the CDR3. The V gene's germline CDR1 is SGHNT and CDR2 YENEEA. Trimming took 5 bases from V and 4 from J; bases not matched to a gene: 7. The CDR3 loop is CASSLGRAAETQYF. CDR3 bases: TGTGCCAGCAGCCTAGGGAGGGCCGCAGAGACCCAGTACTTC. Full variable domain (remainder filled in from reference TRBV11-3 and TRBJ2-5): EAGVVQSPRYKIIEKKQPVAFWCNPISGHNTLYWYLQNLGQGPELLIRYENEEAVDDSQLPKDRFSAERLKGVDSTLKIQPAELGDSAVYLCASSLGRAAETQYFGPGTRLLVL.

The rearrangement uses TRBV7-3 and TRBJ2-2; TRBD1 aligns across 8 bases. V lost 5 bases, J lost 0 bases, and 5 bases stayed unmatched. Germline CDR1 is SGHTA and CDR2 is FQGTGA. The CDR3 sequence is 16 residues long. The CDR3 loop reads CASSKDRAANTGELFF. CDR3 sequence (DNA): TGTGCCAGCAGCAAGGACAGGGCCGCGAACACCGGGGAGCTGTTTTTT.

A note on this clone: The sample has other DNA sequences that encode this CDR3 too. The rearrangement joins TRBV19 to TRBJ1-5; D unclear. This CDR3 comprises 15 residues. V was clipped by 0 bases and J by 0 bases, with 6 bases between them. The germline V gene has CDR1 LNHDA and CDR2 SQIVND (reference sequence). CDR3 coding DNA: TGTGCCAGTAGTATAGATCGGGGTAGCAATCAGCCCCAGCATTTT. Translated, it gives CASSIDRGSNQPQHF.

The J gene is TRBJ2-7, the V gene TRBV28; D gene ambiguous. There are 14 residues in the CDR3. CDR1 and CDR2 (germline): MDHEN, SYDVKM. The germline V and J ends were trimmed by 6 bases and 2 bases, with 14 bases remaining between them. CDR3 residues: CASSPKMITYEQYF. Here the CDR3 DNA reads TGTGCCAGCAGCCCTAAGATGATTACCTACGAGCAGTACTTC.